This T cell receptor (beta chain) is drawn from a study of PD-L1 blockade in urothelial cancer. For the study at large: Administration of atezolizumab to patients began in about 2014, at 1,200 mg intravenously every 3 weeks. Blood analysis occurred 3 weeks (second dose) and 6 weeks after treatment start. General study findings and limits: Having blood TCR clonality under the median before treatment predicted better survival.

Only in-frame clones appear in the TCRdb table, and some are missing; sequencing was by immunoSEQ multiplex PCR. The sample carries tens of thousands of clones, roughly 84% recorded once. Notes on this clone: What it binds is unknown.

Time point given: pretreatment peripheral blood. Patients suffered from locally advanced or metastatic urothelial carcinoma. This TCR came from a woman aged 70 to 79 with urothelial cancer. This material consisted of PBMCs, taken around atezolizumab (anti-PD-L1) treatment.

The CDR3 DNA is TGTGCCAGCAGTCCCCCCAGGGGGCCCTACAATGAGCAGTTCTTC. Amino acid sequence: CASSPPRGPYNEQFF. The rearrangement joins TRBV28 to TRBJ2-1; 8 nucleotides line up with TRBD1. Unmatched junction bases numbered 5, after V lost 5 bases and J lost 2 bases. Germline assignment: CDR1 MDHEN and CDR2 SYDVKM. The CDR3 consists of 15 residues.